This T cell receptor (beta chain) stems from a study of T cells after yellow fever vaccination. General observations from the study: It was a small share of clonotypes that appeared in both CD4 and CD8 compartments. Clones that expanded after primary vaccination mostly reappeared after the booster (around 96% CD4, 88% CD8).

The authors made TCR cDNA by 5'RACE template switching, adding a universal primer site and UMIs. TCRdb called the 5' RACE reads again in MiXCR, with one record for every CDR3 protein. The data contain 200,000 to 300,000 distinct CDR3 sequences, 6.5% to 8.5% of them singletons. This clonotype was detected ten times or more. Its specificity is not known. The CDR3 has 16 amino acids. Germline CDR1 reads SGHRS; CDR2 reads YFSETQ. Trimming pared 10 bases from V and 3 bases from J, leaving 26 bases between. Here the sequenced sample was CD4+ T cells sorted from PBMCs, taken 15 days after the yellow fever booster vaccination. The sequence came from a man in his thirties or forties who received the YFV17D yellow fever vaccine. V usage is TRBV5-1 and J usage is TRBJ2-7; TRBD1 or TRBD2 may be the D gene (5 bases each). CDR3 coding DNA: TGCGCCGGGACCTCGTGGGACGGAATTTTACACTACGAGCAGTACTTC. The encoded protein is CAGTSWDGILHYEQYF.